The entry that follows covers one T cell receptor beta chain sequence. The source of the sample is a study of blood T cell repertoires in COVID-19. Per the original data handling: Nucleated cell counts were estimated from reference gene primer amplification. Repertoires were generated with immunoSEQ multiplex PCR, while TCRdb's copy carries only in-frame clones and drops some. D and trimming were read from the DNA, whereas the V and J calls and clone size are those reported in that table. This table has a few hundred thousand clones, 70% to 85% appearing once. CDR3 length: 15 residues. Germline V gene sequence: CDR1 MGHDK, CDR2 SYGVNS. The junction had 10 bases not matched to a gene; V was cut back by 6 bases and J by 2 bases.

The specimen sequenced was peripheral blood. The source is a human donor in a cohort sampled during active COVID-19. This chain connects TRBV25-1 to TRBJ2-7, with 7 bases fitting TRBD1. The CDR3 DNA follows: TGTGCCAGCAGCGGTGCCTGGACAGGCACCTACGAGCAGTACTTC. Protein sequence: CASSGAWTGTYEQYF.